The present entry profiles one TCR beta chain with its context. This sample is drawn from a study of blood T cell repertoires in COVID-19. Study background: In each case, the material was cDNA or gDNA derived from T cells, B-cell-depleted T cells, or PBMCs.

The data were produced by immunoSEQ multiplex PCR, yet TCRdb's version contains in-frame clones alone and is incomplete. The sample includes 110,000 to 150,000 clones, 75% to 90% seen only once; the top ten take roughly 2.9%. Trimming took 6 bases from V and 3 from J, leaving 14 bases between them. This CDR3 is built from 14 residues. In germline, CDR1 is MNHEY, CDR2 SVGAGI. Sequencing was performed on peripheral blood. The chain combines TRBV6-5 with TRBJ1-1, with a tentative D call TRBD1 (6 bases). This sequence was found in a man aged 55 to 70 with active or convalescent COVID-19. CDR3 DNA: TGTGCCAGCAGCCTTACCACAGGGTACACTGAAGCTTTCTTT. Translating it yields CASSLTTGYTEAFF.